This is a list of T cell receptor beta chains from one sample in a study of cytomegalovirus exposure and HLA in healthy donors. Clones were sequenced by immunoSEQ multiplex PCR, and TCRdb holds only the in-frame ones, with some missing. The repertoire consists of about 160,000 clones, with roughly 82% occurring once and the leading ten covering 2.5% to 3%. Sequenced: PBMCs. The receptors derive from a woman aged 45 to 65 in good health and CMV-seropositive. Both conserved end residues are part of each CDR3. D genes are given only for firm matches. Clone sizes are given selectively: once, few, many, or a class where the clone is expanded.

TRBV5-1	.	14	TRBJ2-3	.	TGCGCCAGCAGCTTGGGGGCAAGCACAGATACGCAGTATTTT	CASSLGASTDTQYF
TRBV18	.	15	TRBJ1-2	.	TGTGCCAGCTCACCAGAATCTGTACTGAACTATGGCTACACCTTC	CASSPESVLNYGYTF
TRBV5-6	.	12	TRBJ2-1	.	TGTGCCAGCAGCTTTCTAGCCAATGAGCAGTTCTTC	CASSFLANEQFF
TRBV6-1	.	18	TRBJ2-4	TRBD1	TGTGCCAGCAGTGCAACCGGGACAGGACTCCTAGCCAAAAACATTCAGTACTTC	CASSATGTGLLAKNIQYF
TRBV7-3	once	13	TRBJ2-7	.	TGTGCCAGCAGCTTAACACAGGGCTACGAGCAGTACTTC	CASSLTQGYEQYF
TRBV9	few	14	TRBJ2-7	TRBD1	TGTGCCAGCAGCGCGGACAGGGTTAACTACGAGCAGTACTTC	CASSADRVNYEQYF
TRBV5-4	.	14	TRBJ2-2	.	TGTGCCAGCAGCTATCGAGCGGGCACCGGGGAGCTGTTTTTT	CASSYRAGTGELFF
TRBV2	.	15	TRBJ2-3	TRBD2	TGTGCCAGCAAAACGGCGGGGGGGCCACAAGATACGCAGTATTTT	CASKTAGGPQDTQYF
TRBV9	.	14	TRBJ1-4	.	TGTGCCAGCAGCGCACAGGGTAGAAATGAAAAACTGTTTTTT	CASSAQGRNEKLFF
TRBV19	.	13	TRBJ1-2	TRBD1	TGTGCCAGTAGTATTTGGGACAGGGATGGCTACACCTTC	CASSIWDRDGYTF
TRBV5-6	few	16	TRBJ2-2	.	TGTGCCAGCAGCTTGTATACAGGCAACGATCCCGGGGAGCTGTTTTTT	CASSLYTGNDPGELFF
TRBV23-1	few	18	TRBJ2-4	.	TGCGCCAGCAGTCAATCGGGTTTAGGGGCTTTAGCCAAAAACATTCAGTACTTC	CASSQSGLGALAKNIQYF
TRBV7-9	few	16	TRBJ1-1	TRBD1	TGTGCCAGCAGCTCTTTGAGGACAGGGGGTGGAACTGAAGCTTTCTTT	CASSSLRTGGGTEAFF